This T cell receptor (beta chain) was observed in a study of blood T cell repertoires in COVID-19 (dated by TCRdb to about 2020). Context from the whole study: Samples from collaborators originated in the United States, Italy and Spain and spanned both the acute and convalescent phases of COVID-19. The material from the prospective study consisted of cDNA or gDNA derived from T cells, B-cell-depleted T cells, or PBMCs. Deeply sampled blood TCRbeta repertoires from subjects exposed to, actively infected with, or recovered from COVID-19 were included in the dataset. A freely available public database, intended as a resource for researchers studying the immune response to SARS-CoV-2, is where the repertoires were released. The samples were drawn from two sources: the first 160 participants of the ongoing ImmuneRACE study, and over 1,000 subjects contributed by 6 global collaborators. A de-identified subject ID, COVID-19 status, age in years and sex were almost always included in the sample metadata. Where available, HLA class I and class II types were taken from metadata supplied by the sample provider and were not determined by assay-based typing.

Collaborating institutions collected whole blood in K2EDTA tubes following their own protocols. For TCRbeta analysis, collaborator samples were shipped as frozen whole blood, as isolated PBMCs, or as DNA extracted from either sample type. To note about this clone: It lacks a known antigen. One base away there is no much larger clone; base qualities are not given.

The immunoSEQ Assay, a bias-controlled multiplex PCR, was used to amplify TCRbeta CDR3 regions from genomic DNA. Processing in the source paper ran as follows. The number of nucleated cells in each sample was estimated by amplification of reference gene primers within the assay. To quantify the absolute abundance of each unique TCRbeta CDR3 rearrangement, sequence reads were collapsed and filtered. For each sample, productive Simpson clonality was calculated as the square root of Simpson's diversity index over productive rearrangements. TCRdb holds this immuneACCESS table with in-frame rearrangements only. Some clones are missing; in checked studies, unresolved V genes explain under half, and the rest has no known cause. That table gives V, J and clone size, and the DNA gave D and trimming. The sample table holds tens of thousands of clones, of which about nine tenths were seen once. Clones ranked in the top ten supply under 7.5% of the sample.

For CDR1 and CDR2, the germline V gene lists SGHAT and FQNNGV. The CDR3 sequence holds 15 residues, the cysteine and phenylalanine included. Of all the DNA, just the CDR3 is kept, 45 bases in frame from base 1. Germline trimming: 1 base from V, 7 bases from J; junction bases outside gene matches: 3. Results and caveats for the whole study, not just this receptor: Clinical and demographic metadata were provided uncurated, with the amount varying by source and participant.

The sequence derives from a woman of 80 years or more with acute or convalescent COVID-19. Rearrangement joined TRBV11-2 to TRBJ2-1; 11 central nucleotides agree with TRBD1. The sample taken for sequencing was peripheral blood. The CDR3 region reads CASSLVGTGGNEQFF. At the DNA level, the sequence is TGTGCCAGCAGCTTAGTTGGGACAGGGGGTAATGAGCAGTTCTTC. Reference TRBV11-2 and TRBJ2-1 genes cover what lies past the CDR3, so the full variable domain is EAGVAQSPRYKIIEKRQSVAFWCNPISGHATLYWYQQILGQGPKLLIQFQNNGVVDDSQLPKDRFSAERLKGVDSTLKIQPAKLEDSAVYLCASSLVGTGGNEQFFGPGTRLTVL.